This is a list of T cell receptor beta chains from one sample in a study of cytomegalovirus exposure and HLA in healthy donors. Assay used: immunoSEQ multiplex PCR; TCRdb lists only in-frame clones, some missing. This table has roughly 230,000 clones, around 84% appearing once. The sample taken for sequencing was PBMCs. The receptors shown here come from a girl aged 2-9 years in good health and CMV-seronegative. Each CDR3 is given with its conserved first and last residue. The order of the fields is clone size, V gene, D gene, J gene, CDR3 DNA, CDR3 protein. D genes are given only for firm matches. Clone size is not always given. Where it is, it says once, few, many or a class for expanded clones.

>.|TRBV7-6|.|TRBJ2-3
TGTGCCAGCAGCTTAGCGCTGTCGGTGCCTTCTAGCACAGATACGCAGTATTTT
CASSLALSVPSSTDTQYF
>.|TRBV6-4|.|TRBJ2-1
TGTGCCAGCAGTGTAGGGGGGGCCTACAATGAGCAGTTCTTC
CASSVGGAYNEQFF
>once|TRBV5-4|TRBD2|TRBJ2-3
TGTGCCAGCAGCCCGGGACTAGCGGGAGGGGTAAATACGCAGTATTTT
CASSPGLAGGVNTQYF
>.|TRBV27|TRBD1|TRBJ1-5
TGTGCCAGCAGTCCCGGGACAGGGAACAATCAGCCCCAGCATTTT
CASSPGTGNNQPQHF
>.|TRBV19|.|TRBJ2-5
TGTGCCAGTAAGGGGGGGCTGGGGGAGACCCAGTACTTC
CASKGGLGETQYF
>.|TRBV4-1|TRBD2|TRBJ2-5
TGCGCCAGCAGCCCACTCCCTTTGACTAGCGGGGAAGAGACCCAGTACTTC
CASSPLPLTSGEETQYF
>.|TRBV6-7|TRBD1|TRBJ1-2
TGTGCCAGCAGTTACCGCGGGACAGGGGGCGAGGGCGACTATGGCTACACCTTC
CASSYRGTGGEGDYGYTF
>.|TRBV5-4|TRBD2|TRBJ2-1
TGTGCCAGCAGCTTGGGGCGGGAGGGCACCGGTGAGCAGTTCTTC
CASSLGREGTGEQFF
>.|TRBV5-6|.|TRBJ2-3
TGTGCCAGCAGCTTGGCGGGATTTTCCACAGATACGCAGTATTTT
CASSLAGFSTDTQYF
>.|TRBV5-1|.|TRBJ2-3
TGCGCCAGCAGCCTTGGACAGAACACAGATACGCAGTATTTT
CASSLGQNTDTQYF
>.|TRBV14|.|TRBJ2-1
TGTGCCAGCAGCCAAGGACTATACAATGAGCAGTTCTTC
CASSQGLYNEQFF
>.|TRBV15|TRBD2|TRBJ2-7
TGTGCCACCAGCAGAGATTGGGGGACTAGCTCCGAGCAGTACTTC
CATSRDWGTSSEQYF
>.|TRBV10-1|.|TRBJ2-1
TGCGCCAGCAGTGGTGGCGGGCCGAGCTCCTACAATGAGCAGTTCTTC
CASSGGGPSSYNEQFF
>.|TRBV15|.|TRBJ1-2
TGTGCCACCAGCAGAGATCTTCGAGTCTATGGCTACACCTTC
CATSRDLRVYGYTF
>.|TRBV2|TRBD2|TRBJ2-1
TGTGCCAGCAGTGTGAGGCTAGCGGGAGGGGTTGAGCAGTTCTTC
CASSVRLAGGVEQFF
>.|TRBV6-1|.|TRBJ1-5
TGTGCCAGCAATGAATTGAGGTATCAGCCCCAGCATTTT
CASNELRYQPQHF
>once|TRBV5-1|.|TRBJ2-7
TGCGCCAGCAGCGTCCTGCCACAGGCGTTCGAGCAGTACTTC
CASSVLPQAFEQYF
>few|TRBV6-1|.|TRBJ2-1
TGTGCCAGCAGGGCGGGACCTGACAATGAGCAGTTCTTC
CASRAGPDNEQFF
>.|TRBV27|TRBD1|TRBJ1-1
TGTGCCAGCAGTTTTTTTCGCCGCTCTTCAGCCGGGACAGGGGCAGGGAACACTGAAGCTTTCTTT
CASSFFRRSSAGTGAGNTEAFF
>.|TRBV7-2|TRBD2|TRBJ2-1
TGTGCCAGCAGTTATAACGGACTAGCGGGGGGGGATGAGCAGTTCTTC
CASSYNGLAGGDEQFF
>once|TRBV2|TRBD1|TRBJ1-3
TGTGCCAGCAGTGGACAGGGCCGGAGCTCTGGAAACACCATATATTTT
CASSGQGRSSGNTIYF
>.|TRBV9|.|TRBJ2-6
TGTGCCAGCAGCGTAAATCTTTGGGGGGCTGGGGCCAACGTCCTGACTTTC
CASSVNLWGAGANVLTF
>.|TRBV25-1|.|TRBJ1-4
TGTGCCAGCAGTGATAGAATTTTCGAAAAACTGTTTTTT
CASSDRIFEKLFF
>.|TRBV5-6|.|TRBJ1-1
TGTGCCAGCAGCCCGTCTGGGGCCTTTTTCCCAGACACTGAAGCTTTCTTT
CASSPSGAFFPDTEAFF
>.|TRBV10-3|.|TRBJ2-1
TGTGCCATCAGTGCTGCCTTTGGAGACCACAATGAGCAGTTCTTC
CAISAAFGDHNEQFF
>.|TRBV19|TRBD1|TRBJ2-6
TGTGCCAGTACGAGGACAGGTAATTCTGGGGCCAACGTCCTGACTTTC
CASTRTGNSGANVLTF
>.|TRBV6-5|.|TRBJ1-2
TGTGCCAGCAGTTACTACCAGGGGAACTATGGCTACACCTTC
CASSYYQGNYGYTF
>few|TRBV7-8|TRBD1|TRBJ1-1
TGTGCCAGCAGCCCAGCGGGCAGGGGGACCACTGAAGCTTTCTTT
CASSPAGRGTTEAFF
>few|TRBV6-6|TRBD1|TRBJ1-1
TGTGCCAGCAGACTGACAGGGGTGAACACTGAAGCTTTCTTT
CASRLTGVNTEAFF
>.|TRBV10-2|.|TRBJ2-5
TGCGCCAGCATTGGGCCCTCTGGGGAGACCCAGTACTTC
CASIGPSGETQYF
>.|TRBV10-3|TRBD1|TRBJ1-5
TGTGCCATCAGGGGACAGGGAAGTAGGCAGCCCCAGCATTTT
CAIRGQGSRQPQHF
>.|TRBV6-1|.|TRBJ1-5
TGTGCCAGCAGGAATACAGCCTCTAGCAATCAGCCCCAGCATTTT
CASRNTASSNQPQHF
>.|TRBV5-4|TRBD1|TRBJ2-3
TGTGCCAGCAGCTTGGAGGGGACAGATAAGCAGTATTTT
CASSLEGTDKQYF
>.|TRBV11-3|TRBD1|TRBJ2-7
TGTGCCAGCAGCTCGACAGGGATTGCGGACGAGCAGTACTTC
CASSSTGIADEQYF
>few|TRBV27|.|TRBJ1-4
TGTGCCAGCGGATCCCACGTGGGGGCCCTTAATGAAAAACTGTTTTTT
CASGSHVGALNEKLFF
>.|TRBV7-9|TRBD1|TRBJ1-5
TGTTCCAGCAGCTTGGAGACAGGGGGAGGCAATCAGCCCCAGCATTTT
CSSSLETGGGNQPQHF
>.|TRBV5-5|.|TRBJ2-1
TGTGCCAGCAGCCTCCTAAATGACAATGAGCAGTTCTTC
CASSLLNDNEQFF
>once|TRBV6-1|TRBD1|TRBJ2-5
TGTGCCAGCAGTGACAGGGGGCAGGGAGAGACCCAGTACTTC
CASSDRGQGETQYF
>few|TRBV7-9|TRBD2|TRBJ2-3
TGTGCCAGCAGCTTTTCAACTAGCGGGGACCAAAAGTTGACGCAGTATTTT
CASSFSTSGDQKLTQYF
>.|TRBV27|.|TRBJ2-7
TGTGCCAGCAGTGCCCGACAGGTGGGTCCCTACGAGCAGTACTTC
CASSARQVGPYEQYF
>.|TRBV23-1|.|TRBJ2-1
TGCGCCAGCAGTCAGAGGGTAGATGACAATGAGCAGTTCTTC
CASSQRVDDNEQFF
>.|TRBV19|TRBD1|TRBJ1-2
TGTGCCAGTAGTATAGCCTTTACAGGGGACCCTTATGGCTACACCTTC
CASSIAFTGDPYGYTF
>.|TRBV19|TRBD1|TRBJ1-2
TGTGCCAGTAGTATAAGGCAGGGGGCCGACTATGGCTACACCTTC
CASSIRQGADYGYTF
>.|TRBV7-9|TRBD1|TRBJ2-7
TGTTCCAGCAGCTTAACAGGGGGCGAGTACGAGCAGTACTTC
CSSSLTGGEYEQYF
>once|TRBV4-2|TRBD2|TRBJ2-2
TGTGCCAGCAGCCAAGATGCTGTTAGCGGGGGGGCCGTCGGGGAGCTGTTTTTT
CASSQDAVSGGAVGELFF
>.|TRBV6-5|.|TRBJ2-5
TGTGCCAGCAGTTACTCCACGGTACCACAAGAGACCCAGTACTTC
CASSYSTVPQETQYF
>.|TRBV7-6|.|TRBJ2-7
TGTGCCAGCAGCGGACAGGGAAAGGGCGGGAGACCCACCGCCGAGCAGTACTTC
CASSGQGKGGRPTAEQYF